These 14 T cell receptor beta chains share one sample of origin, sequenced in a study of vaccination and CD4 T cells after COVID-19. The Oncomine TCR Beta short-read assay sequenced DNA from cultured CD4+ T cells. TCRdb itself ran the PCR reads through MiXCR, one entry per CDR3 protein. The sample records 5,500 to 7,500 distinct CDR3 sequences, 45% to 65% being singletons. As to treatment: roughly 10-day PBMC culture with coronavirus spike peptide pools or control peptides (ViraFEST assay). Samples of CD4+ T cells were obtained from the unexposed donor before the COVID-19 pandemic (2011-2018). These receptors have no identified antigens. Sequencing was carried out using CD4+ T cells from blood, cultured in vitro. The receptors here all came from a human donor in good health.

The chain couples TRBV7-9 to TRBJ2-3, with 8 bases matching TRBD1. The V gene end was trimmed by 5 bases and the J gene end by 2 bases; junction bases not matched to a gene: 6. Germline CDR1 is SEHNR and CDR2 is FQNEAQ (reference sequence). This CDR3 has 15 residues. The CDR3 spells CASSRQGPATDTQYF. The CDR3 region has the DNA TGTGCCAGCAGCAGACAGGGGCCCGCCACAGATACGCAGTATTTT.

This sequence joins TRBV24-1 and TRBJ2-2; D might be TRBD1 or TRBD2, each matching 5 bases. The V end was cut by 2 bases, the J end by 6 bases, with 15 bases between. Germline values: CDR1 KGHDR, CDR2 SFDVKD. The CDR3 covers 16 residues. CDR3 region: CATSDSPGRGPGELFF. CDR3 nucleotides: TGTGCCACCAGTGATTCGCCCGGACGGGGCCCCGGGGAGCTGTTTTTT.

There are a few counts of this clonotype. The chain carries TRBV20-1 and TRBJ1-6; no reliable D call. This CDR3 spans 16 amino acids. Germline CDR1 DFQATT, CDR2 SNEGSKA (reference sequence). Trimming removed 2 bases at V and 0 bases at J, with 11 bases between. As DNA, the CDR3 is TGCAGTGCTAGACTGGGTTCGAGCTCCTATAATTCACCCCTCCACTTT. Translated: CSARLGSSSYNSPLHF.

The chain joins TRBV20-1 to TRBJ2-7; TRBD2 matches 10 bases. Germline trimming cut 5 bases from V and 5 bases from J; bases unmatched to any gene: 6. This CDR3 has 13 amino acids. Germline V gene lookup returns CDR1 DFQATT and CDR2 SNEGSKA (reference sequence). CDR3 sequence (DNA): TGCAGTGCTTTCCTAGCGGGGGTAAACGAGCAGTACTTC. It yields the protein CSAFLAGVNEQYF.

This clonotype was detected a few times. The chain uses TRBV6-5 and TRBJ2-5; maybe TRBD1 (5 bases). V shed 4 bases and J shed 5 bases, with 20 bases lying between them. There are 16 residues in the CDR3. Germline V CDR1 and CDR2: MNHEY, SVGAGI. This chain's CDR3 is CASSLRRVGRRETQYF. The CDR3 DNA sequence: TGTGCCAGCAGTTTGCGACGGGTGGGGCGACGCGAGACCCAGTACTTC.

This clonotype rates as large. V gene TRBV6-1 combines with J gene TRBJ2-3, with a tentative D call TRBD1 (6 bases). The germline gives CDR1 MNHNS, CDR2 SASEGT. V was clipped by 5 bases and J by 7 bases, with 10 bases between them. This CDR3 has 12 amino acids. CDR3 DNA: TGTGCCAGCAGTCATCAGGGGAATACGCAGTATTTT. Translation gives CASSHQGNTQYF.

The V gene is TRBV19, the J gene TRBJ1-1; D gene ambiguous. This CDR3 has 11 amino acids. Germline loops: CDR1 LNHDA, CDR2 SQIVND (reference sequence). V shed 7 bases and J shed 7 bases, with 10 bases lying between them. Here the CDR3 DNA reads TGTGCCAGTACTGGAGTGGGTGAAGCTTTCTTT. Protein product: CASTGVGEAFF.

The chain uses TRBV6-2 or TRBV6-3 and TRBJ2-7; 11 bases are shared with TRBD2. This CDR3 region has 16 residues. J lost 0 bases, V lost 6 bases, and 7 bases had no gene match. Per germline, CDR1 MNHEY and CDR2 SVGEGT. The CDR3 sequence: CASRSPGTSGSYEQYF. CDR3 nucleotide sequence: TGTGCCAGCAGATCCCCCGGGACTAGCGGCTCCTACGAGCAGTACTTC.

This clonotype was detected only once. This chain links TRBV5-1 with TRBJ2-7; TRBD1 might be the D (5 bases). Trimming stripped 0 bases from V and 5 bases from J, with 9 bases between. The CDR3 is 13 residues long. The V gene's germline CDR1 is SGHRS and CDR2 YFSETQ. The CDR3 protein is CASSLGREDEQYF. The CDR3 DNA reads as TGCGCCAGCAGCTTGGGCAGGGAAGACGAGCAGTACTTC.

This chain joins TRBV7-2 and TRBJ2-3; TRBD2 agrees at 9 bases. This CDR3 region has 15 residues. Germline lookup yields CDR1 SGHTA and CDR2 FQGNSA. With 3 bases clipped from V and 3 bases from J, the junction kept 4 bases outside the gene matches. CDR3 protein: CASSFGSGGTDTQYF. The CDR3 DNA sequence: TGTGCCAGCAGCTTTGGCAGCGGGGGGACAGATACGCAGTATTTT.

J is TRBJ2-5 and V is TRBV5-1; the match to TRBD2 covers 8 bases. Germline V gene lookup returns CDR1 SGHRS and CDR2 YFSETQ. The CDR3 loop spans 16 amino acids. The ends lost 4 bases at V and 5 bases at J; junction bases unmatched: 13. CDR3: CASSRGGRRSEETQYF. The CDR3 nucleotides are TGCGCCAGCAGCCGGGGGGGGCGTAGGAGTGAGGAGACCCAGTACTTC.

The CDR3 spells CASSVQTLGSSFGGYTF. The CDR3 region has the DNA TGTGCCAGCAGCGTACAGACTCTGGGTTCTTCCTTCGGTGGCTACACCTTC. V and J are TRBV9 and TRBJ1-2; no definite D call. This CDR3 is 17 amino acids long. The ends were cut back, 1 base at V and 7 bases at J, with 23 bases in the middle. From germline, CDR1 is SGDLS and CDR2 YYNGEE.

This CDR3 reads CATSYLSTGGLSSGANVLTF. DNA of the CDR3: TGTGCCACCAGCTATTTATCGACAGGGGGTCTAAGCTCTGGGGCCAACGTCCTGACTTTC. V gene TRBV15 combines with J gene TRBJ2-6; 9 bases agree with TRBD1. The CDR3 runs to 20 residues. Germline values: CDR1 LNHNV, CDR2 YYDKDF (reference sequence). Trimming cost V 5 bases and J 0 bases; bases outside gene matches: 14.

The chain employs TRBV30 and TRBJ2-5, with unresolved D. Trimming cost V 7 bases and J 4 bases, with 16 bases left between them. Germline V gene lookup returns CDR1 GTSNPN and CDR2 SVGIG (reference sequence). This CDR3 is built from 13 residues. The CDR3 loop reads CAFRRWGRETQYF. The DNA for the CDR3 is TGTGCCTTCCGCAGATGGGGTAGAGAGACCCAGTACTTC.